Listed below are T cell receptor beta chains from one sample, sequenced in a study of blood T cell repertoires in COVID-19. The data were produced by immunoSEQ multiplex PCR, yet TCRdb's version contains in-frame clones alone and is incomplete. The repertoire holds 50,000 to 65,000 clones, with around 70% as singletons. Sequenced material: peripheral blood. The origin of the receptors is an older woman with COVID-19, enrolled during active disease. Each CDR3 is given with its conserved first and last residue. Clone size is shown for a subset of rows, as once, few, many or a class of expanded clone.

>TRBV5-1|TRBJ2-3|.
CASSLAQRLGTSGGLPRNTQYF
>TRBV7-9|TRBJ2-7|.
CASSLQGPYEQYF
>TRBV6-2/TRBV6-3|TRBJ1-1|.
CASSYSTTEGSDTEAFF
>TRBV5-1|TRBJ2-3|.
CASSFSKSTDTQYF
>TRBV12-3/TRBV12-4|TRBJ1-4|.
CASRGQGNEKLFF
>TRBV6-5|TRBJ1-2|.
CASSFKPDSLAGYTF
>TRBV6-6|TRBJ1-3|.
CASGGANGNTIYF
>TRBV9|TRBJ1-3|.
CASSVDLGGNSGNTIYF
>TRBV4-3|TRBJ1-2|.
CASSQDLLGTGFGYTF
>TRBV2|TRBJ1-2|.
CASSESGTAYGYTF
>TRBV5-4|TRBJ2-5|once
CASSAGTSATQYF
>TRBV24-1|TRBJ1-2|.
CATSDGDRNYGYTF
>TRBV6-5|TRBJ1-5|once
CASSYSTAQGGQPQHF
>TRBV11-3|TRBJ1-4|.
CASSEGRPEVREKLFF
>TRBV7-6|TRBJ2-3|.
CASSLEGDPRDTQYF